One sample yielded the 3 T cell receptor beta chains listed below, sequenced in a study of shared clonotypes between healthy human individuals. Libraries were prepared by immunoSEQ multiplex PCR; TCRdb keeps only in-frame clonotypes and omits some of them. Of a few hundred thousand clones in the sample, around 86% were seen once. The sample taken for sequencing was memory CD8+ T cells sorted from blood. Subset meaning: CD45RO+ cells pooled with CCR7-negative TemRA cells. These receptors came from a man aged 18-30 years in good health.

The rearrangement joins TRBV28 to TRBJ2-3; 7 bases line up with TRBD2. Trimming cost V 5 bases and J 2 bases; bases outside gene matches: 4. The length of the CDR3 is 14 residues. The germline V gene encodes CDR1 MDHEN and CDR2 SYDVKM. The CDR3 protein is CASSPGGFTDTQYF. The CDR3 nucleotides read TGTGCCAGCAGTCCGGGGGGATTCACAGATACGCAGTATTTT.

The chain uses TRBV28 and TRBJ2-7; D possibly matches TRBD1 or TRBD2 (6 bases each). V was shortened by 6 bases and J by 3 bases, with 21 bases between the two germline ends. From germline, CDR1 is MDHEN and CDR2 SYDVKM. This CDR3 region has 16 residues. CDR3 sequence (DNA): TGTGCCAGCAGCGGGGGCAATTTGGACAGTTACTACGAGCAGTACTTC. Encoded protein: CASSGGNLDSYYEQYF.

This clone was detected a few times. The chain carries TRBV30 and TRBJ1-3, with D unresolved. Looked up from germline, CDR1 is GTSNPN and CDR2 is SVGIG (reference sequence). The CDR3 length is 13 residues. V dropped 4 bases and J dropped 2 bases, with 9 bases sitting between them. The CDR3 bases are TGTGCCTGGAACACGGGGACTGGAAACACCATATATTTT. Translation gives CAWNTGTGNTIYF.